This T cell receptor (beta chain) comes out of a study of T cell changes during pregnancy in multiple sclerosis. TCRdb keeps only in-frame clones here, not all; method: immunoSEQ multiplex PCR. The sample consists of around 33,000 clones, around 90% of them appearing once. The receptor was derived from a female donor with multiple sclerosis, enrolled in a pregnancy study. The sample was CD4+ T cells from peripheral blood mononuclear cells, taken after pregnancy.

CDR3 in DNA: TGTGCCAGCAGTGATCCTTACAGGGGACCTGCGGGCACTGAAGCTTTCTTT. Amino acids: CASSDPYRGPAGTEAFF. This chain connects TRBV6-1 to TRBJ1-1, with TRBD1 matching 7 bases. CDR1 MNHNS and CDR2 SASEGT come from the germline V gene. The CDR3 totals 17 residues. Trimming cost V 3 bases and J 4 bases; bases outside gene matches: 14.